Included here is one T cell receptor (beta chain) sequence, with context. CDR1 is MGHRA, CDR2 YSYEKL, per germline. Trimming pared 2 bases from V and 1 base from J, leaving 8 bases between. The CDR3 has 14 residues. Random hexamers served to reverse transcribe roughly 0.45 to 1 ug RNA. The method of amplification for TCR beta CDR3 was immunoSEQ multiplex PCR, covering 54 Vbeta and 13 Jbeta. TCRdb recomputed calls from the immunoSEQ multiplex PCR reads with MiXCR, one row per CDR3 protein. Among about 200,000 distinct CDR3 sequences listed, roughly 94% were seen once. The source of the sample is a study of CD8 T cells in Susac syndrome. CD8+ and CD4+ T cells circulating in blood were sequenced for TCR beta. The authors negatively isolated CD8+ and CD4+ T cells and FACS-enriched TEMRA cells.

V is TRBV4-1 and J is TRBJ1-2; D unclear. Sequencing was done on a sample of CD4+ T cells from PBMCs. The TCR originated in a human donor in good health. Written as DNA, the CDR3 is TGCGCCAGCAGCCAATTGCACAGTAACTATGGCTACACCTTC. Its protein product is CASSQLHSNYGYTF.